Each of the 12 T cell receptor beta chains below was sequenced from the same sample in a study of tumor-infiltrating lymphocytes in oesophageal squamous cell carcinoma. Each CDR3 protein gets one entry after TCRdb re-called the PCR reads with MiXCR. The table lists 21,000 or so distinct CDR3 sequences, roughly two fifths of them singletons, with 30% to 45% in the top ten. Input material: esophageal tumor tissue. All receptors come from a male donor with esophageal squamous cell carcinoma.

This clonotype was seen only once. V and J are TRBV6-1 and TRBJ2-3; the D is unclear. The germline CDR1 and CDR2 sequences are MNHNS and SASEGT. The length of the CDR3 is 12 residues. V shed 5 bases and J shed 10 bases, with 13 bases lying between them. The CDR3 DNA sequence: TGTGCCAGCAGTTATTTAGGCGGATCGCAGTATTTT. Amino acids: CASSYLGGSQYF.

This clonotype appeared a few times. V and J are TRBV5-4 and TRBJ1-1; D is unresolved. The J call is doubtful: the DNA matches TRBJ1-3 better. The CDR3 is made up of 14 amino acids. Germline V CDR1 and CDR2: SGHNT, YYREEE (reference sequence). The CDR3 bases are TGTGCCAGCAGCTTAGGAAACCACGGAAACACCATATATTTT. It translates to CASSLGNHGNTIYF.

This chain connects TRBV3-1 to TRBJ2-1, with 13 bases that match TRBD2. Looked up from germline, CDR1 is LGHDT and CDR2 is YNNKEL (reference sequence). This CDR3 region has 17 residues. With 4 bases clipped from V and 5 bases from J, the junction kept 8 bases outside the gene matches. The CDR3 nucleotides are TGTGCCAGCAGCCCACTTAGGACTAGCGGGAGAAACAATGAGCAGTTCTTC. As protein: CASSPLRTSGRNNEQFF.

This clonotype came up many times. V is TRBV5-4 and J is TRBJ2-3; 8 bases are shared with TRBD1. The V gene end was trimmed by 0 bases and the J gene end by 3 bases; junction bases not matched to a gene: 3. This CDR3 comprises 15 residues. The V gene's germline CDR1 is SGHNT and CDR2 YYREEE (reference sequence). CDR3 DNA: TGTGCCAGCAGCTTGGGGCAGGGGGCGACAGATACGCAGTATTTT. Encoded protein: CASSLGQGATDTQYF.

This clonotype was counted many times. The rearrangement uses TRBV6-1 and TRBJ2-1, with TRBD2 matching over 13 bases. The germline CDR1 and CDR2 sequences are MNHNS and SASEGT. V dropped 6 bases and J dropped 9; count of bases not matched to a gene: 5. The CDR3 length is 14 residues. CDR3 in amino acids: CASSPGLAGAEQFF. CDR3 coding DNA: TGTGCCAGCAGCCCCGGACTAGCGGGGGCTGAGCAGTTCTTC.

J is TRBJ1-5 and V is TRBV12-3 or TRBV12-4; TRBD1 aligns across 8 bases. J was trimmed by 7 bases and V by 6 bases; bases with no gene match: 8. The CDR3 has 14 residues. CDR3 amino acids: CASSPDRGRQPQHF. DNA for the CDR3: TGTGCCAGCAGCCCAGACAGGGGAAGGCAGCCCCAGCATTTT.

DNA of the CDR3: TGTGCCAGCAGCTCAACAGGGGGGGTGGGTGAAGCTTTCTTT. Protein sequence: CASSSTGGVGEAFF. This chain links TRBV7-3 with TRBJ1-1; 8 nucleotides line up with TRBD1. The CDR3 consists of 14 residues. V lost 4 bases to trimming and J lost 7 bases; unmatched junction nucleotides: 8. The germline CDR1 and CDR2 sequences are SGHTA and FQGTGA.

Many counts were recorded for this clonotype. The chain uses TRBV6-4 and TRBJ2-5; maybe TRBD2 (6 bases). Trimming took 4 bases from V and 5 from J, leaving 11 bases between them. The CDR3 consists of 13 residues. Germline V CDR1 and CDR2: MRHNA, SNTAGT. CDR3 sequence (DNA): TGTGCCAGCAGTGGAACCGGGGGTGAGACCCAGTACTTC. Residues: CASSGTGGETQYF.

J is TRBJ2-3 and V is TRBV19, with a tentative D call TRBD2 (6 bases). Germline V gene data show CDR1 as LNHDA and CDR2 as SQIVND (reference sequence). The ends were cut back, 6 bases at V and 1 base at J, with 11 bases in the middle. The CDR3 extends over 14 amino acids. The CDR3 sequence: CASSPGGGTDTQYF. The CDR3 coding sequence is TGTGCCAGTAGCCCCGGAGGGGGCACAGATACGCAGTATTTT.

This clonotype was found a few times. The chain couples TRBV12-3 or TRBV12-4 to TRBJ2-7, with D possibly being TRBD2 (7 bases). The V end lost 3 bases, the J end lost 0 bases, and 12 bases lay between the germline ends. The CDR3 consists of 15 residues. The CDR3 bases are TGTGCCAGCAGTTTGGTAGGGGGGGGCTCCTACGAGCAGTACTTC. Its translation: CASSLVGGGSYEQYF.

The chain combines TRBV12-5 with TRBJ2-1; D possibly corresponds to TRBD2 (6 bases). This CDR3 contains 18 residues. Looked up from germline, CDR1 is LGHNT and CDR2 is FRNRAP. Trimming took 4 bases from V and 0 from J, leaving 19 bases between them. The CDR3 region is CASGSALADRVSYNEQFF. The CDR3 nucleotides read TGTGCTAGTGGTTCCGCCTTAGCGGACCGGGTCTCCTACAATGAGCAGTTCTTC.

The chain has TRBV20-1 and TRBJ2-2; the D gene is possibly TRBD1 (5 bases). This CDR3 spans 14 amino acids. Germline CDR1 and CDR2: DFQATT and SNEGSKA (reference sequence). The germline V and J ends were trimmed by 0 bases and 0 bases, with 5 bases remaining between them. The DNA for the CDR3 is TGCAGTGCTAGAGAACAGGCGAACACCGGGGAGCTGTTTTTT. Translation gives CSAREQANTGELFF.